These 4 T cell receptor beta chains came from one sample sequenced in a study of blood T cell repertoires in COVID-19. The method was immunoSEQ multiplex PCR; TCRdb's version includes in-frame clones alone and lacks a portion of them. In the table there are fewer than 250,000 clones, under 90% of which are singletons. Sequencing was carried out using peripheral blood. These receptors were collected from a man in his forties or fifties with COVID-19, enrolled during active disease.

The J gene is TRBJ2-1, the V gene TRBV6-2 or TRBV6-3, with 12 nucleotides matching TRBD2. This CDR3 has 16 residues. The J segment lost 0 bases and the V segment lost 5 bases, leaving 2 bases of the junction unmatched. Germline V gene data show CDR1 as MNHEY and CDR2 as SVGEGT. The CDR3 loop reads CASSKTSGSSYNEQFF. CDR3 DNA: TGTGCCAGCAGTAAGACTAGCGGGAGCTCCTACAATGAGCAGTTCTTC.

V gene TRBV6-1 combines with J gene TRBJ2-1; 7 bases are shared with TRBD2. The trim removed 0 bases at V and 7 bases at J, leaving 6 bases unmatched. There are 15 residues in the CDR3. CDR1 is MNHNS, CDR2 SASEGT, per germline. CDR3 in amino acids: CASSEAWGGGNEQFF. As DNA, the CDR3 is TGTGCCAGCAGTGAAGCGTGGGGGGGTGGAAATGAGCAGTTCTTC.

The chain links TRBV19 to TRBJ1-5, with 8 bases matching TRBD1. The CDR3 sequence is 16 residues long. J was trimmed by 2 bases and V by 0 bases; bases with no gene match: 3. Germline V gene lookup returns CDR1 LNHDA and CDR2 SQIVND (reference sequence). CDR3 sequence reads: CASSIEPGGGNQPQHF. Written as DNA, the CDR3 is TGTGCCAGTAGTATAGAGCCAGGGGGCGGCAATCAGCCCCAGCATTTT.

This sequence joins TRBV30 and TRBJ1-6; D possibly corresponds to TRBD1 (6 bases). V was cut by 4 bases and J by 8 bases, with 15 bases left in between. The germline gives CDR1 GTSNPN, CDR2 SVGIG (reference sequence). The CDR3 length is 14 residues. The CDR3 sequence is CAWKPGHQHSPLHF. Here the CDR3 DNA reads TGTGCCTGGAAGCCGGGACATCAGCATTCACCCCTCCACTTT.